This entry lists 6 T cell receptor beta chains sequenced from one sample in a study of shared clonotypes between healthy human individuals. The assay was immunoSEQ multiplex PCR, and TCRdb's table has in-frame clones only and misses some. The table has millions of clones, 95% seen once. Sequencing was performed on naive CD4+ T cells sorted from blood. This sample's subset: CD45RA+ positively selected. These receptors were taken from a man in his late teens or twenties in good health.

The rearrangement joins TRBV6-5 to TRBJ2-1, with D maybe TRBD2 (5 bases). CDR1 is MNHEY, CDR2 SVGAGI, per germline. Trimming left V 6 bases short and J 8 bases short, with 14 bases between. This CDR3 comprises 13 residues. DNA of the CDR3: TGTGCCAGCAGGACGACTATGTCCGATGAGCAGTTCTTC. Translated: CASRTTMSDEQFF.

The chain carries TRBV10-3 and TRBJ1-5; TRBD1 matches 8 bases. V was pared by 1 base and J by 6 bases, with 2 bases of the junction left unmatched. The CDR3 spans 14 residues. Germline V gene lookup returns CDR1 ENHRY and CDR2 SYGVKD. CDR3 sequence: CAISELQGGQPQHF. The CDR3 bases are TGTGCCATCAGTGAGTTACAGGGGGGTCAGCCCCAGCATTTT.

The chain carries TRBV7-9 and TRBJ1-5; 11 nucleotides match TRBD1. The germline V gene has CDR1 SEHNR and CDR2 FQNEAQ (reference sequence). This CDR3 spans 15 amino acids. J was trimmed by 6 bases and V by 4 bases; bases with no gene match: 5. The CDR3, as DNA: TGTGCCAGCAGCTCCGAAGGGACAGGGGGTCAGCCCCAGCATTTT. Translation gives CASSSEGTGGQPQHF.

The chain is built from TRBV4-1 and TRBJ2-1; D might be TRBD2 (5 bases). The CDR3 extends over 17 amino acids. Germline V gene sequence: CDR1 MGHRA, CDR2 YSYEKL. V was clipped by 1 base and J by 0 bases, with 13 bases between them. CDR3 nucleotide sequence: TGCGCCAGCAGCCAAGTCCCTGCGGGTAGCTCCTACAATGAGCAGTTCTTC. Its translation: CASSQVPAGSSYNEQFF.

CDR3 in DNA: TGTGCCAGCAGTGTGTCGAGGACAGTCGGGGCCTATGGCTACACCTTC. This encodes CASSVSRTVGAYGYTF. The V call is TRBV6-1, the J call TRBJ1-2, with D perhaps TRBD1 (6 bases). The CDR3 has 16 amino acids. Germline V gene sequence: CDR1 MNHNS, CDR2 SASEGT. Trimming removed 4 bases from V and 4 bases from J, with 19 bases in between.

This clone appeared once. Here the CDR3 DNA reads TGCGCCAGCAGCTTGAAAGGATTAGCCAAAAACATTCAGTACTTC. Protein sequence: CASSLKGLAKNIQYF. The chain combines TRBV5-1 with TRBJ2-4; no firm D call. V shed 1 base and J shed 0 bases, with 8 bases lying between them. Germline CDR1 SGHRS, CDR2 YFSETQ. The CDR3 has 15 amino acids. Using reference TRBV5-1 and TRBJ2-4 for the parts outside the CDR3, the full variable domain is KAGVTQTPRYLIKTRGQQVTLSCSPISGHRSVSWYQQTPGQGLQFLFEYFSETQRNKGNFPGRFSGRQFSNSRSEMNVSTLELGDSALYLCASSLKGLAKNIQYFGAGTRLSVL.